This TCR beta chain was identified in a study of T cell responses to AZD1222 COVID-19 vaccine. Regarding the study as a whole: Regions 160-218 and 743-854 held dominance among vaccine-associated CD4 TCRs, which spanned spike. Donors were largely white British and mainly female; clonal diversity was possibly underestimated. Just a handful of people given AZD1222 tested seropositive at baseline.

CDR1 is LNHNV, CDR2 YYDKDF, per germline (reference sequence). V shed 0 bases, J shed 10 bases, and the junction held 6 bases outside the gene matches. The CDR3 contains 14 residues. The table came from immunoSEQ multiplex PCR; TCRdb's copy has only in-frame clones and leaves some out. Of around 140,000 clones in the sample, 80% to 95% were seen once. Second-dose intervals of approximately 4 or approximately 12 weeks were pooled. With respect to this clone: What it binds is not known.

This TCR came from an adult who received the AZD1222 COVID-19 vaccine. Sequenced material: peripheral blood, taken 28 days after the second AZD1222 dose. This chain links TRBV15 with TRBJ2-1; 7 bases are a match to TRBD2. The CDR3 loop reads CATSRDAGVREQFF. The CDR3 nucleotides are TGTGCCACCAGCAGAGATGCGGGGGTTCGGGAGCAGTTCTTC.